The rows below give T cell receptor beta chains drawn from one sample of a study of OX40 agonist ivuxolimab in advanced cancers. TCRdb's table, derived via immunoSEQ multiplex PCR, lists solely in-frame clones and lacks some. The profile shows under 85,000 clones, 90% of them singletons. This specimen was CD4+ or CD8+ T cells sorted from blood, taken in a trial of the OX40 agonist ivuxolimab. Receptor source: an adult with an advanced solid tumor such as melanoma, head and neck, liver or kidney cancer. Each CDR3 is given with its conserved first and last residue. The D gene is left open where the match is weak. For some rows the clone size is stated as once, few or many, or as a class when expanded; others skip it.

TRBD1 TRBJ1-3 TRBV14 - CASSRTGEGNTIYF TGTGCCAGCAGCCGGACAGGGGAGGGAAACACCATATATTTT
- TRBJ1-4 TRBV7-8 - CASSSWDFNEKLFF TGTGCCAGCAGCTCTTGGGACTTTAATGAAAAACTGTTTTTT
- TRBJ2-7 TRBV2 - CASSGVHEQYF TGTGCCAGCAGTGGCGTCCACGAGCAGTACTTC
TRBD2 TRBJ2-5 TRBV7-2 - CASSFAGGGETQYF TGTGCCAGCAGCTTCGCGGGAGGTGGCGAGACCCAGTACTTC
TRBD2 TRBJ2-1 TRBV19 - CASSKSAGGYNEQFF TGTGCCAGTAGTAAATCGGCGGGAGGGTACAATGAGCAGTTCTTC
- TRBJ1-4 TRBV7-9 - CASSSPWGRVEEKLFF TGTGCCAGCAGCTCTCCTTGGGGGAGGGTTGAGGAAAAACTGTTTTTT
- TRBJ2-2 TRBV2 few CASRTTGLAGELFF TGTGCCAGCAGGACGACAGGTTTGGCCGGGGAGCTGTTTTTT
TRBD2 TRBJ2-5 TRBV28 - CASSFGLAGGPYRQETQYF TGTGCCAGCAGTTTCGGACTAGCGGGAGGGCCGTATCGCCAAGAGACCCAGTACTTC
- TRBJ2-5 TRBV19 - CASSTGRRGETQYF TGTGCCAGTAGTACCGGTAGGAGGGGCGAGACCCAGTACTTC
- TRBJ2-5 TRBV6-5 - CASSYSDRVETQYF TGTGCCAGCAGTTACTCGGACCGAGTGGAGACCCAGTACTTC
- TRBJ2-6 TRBV19 - CASRHRGGANVLTF TGTGCCAGTAGGCACCGAGGTGGGGCCAACGTCCTGACTTTC
- TRBJ1-1 TRBV28 - CASSLRQSNTEAFF TGTGCCAGCAGTTTACGACAGTCGAACACTGAAGCTTTCTTT
TRBD1 TRBJ1-5 TRBV19 - CASSTIDRGLNQPQHF TGTGCCAGTAGTACCATCGACAGGGGACTCAATCAGCCCCAGCATTTT
- TRBJ1-6 TRBV5-1 - CASSLGSGAKSPLHF TGCGCCAGCAGCTTGGGCTCAGGGGCCAAGTCACCCCTCCACTTT
- TRBJ2-5 TRBV5-4 once CASSNAGTYQETQYF TGTGCCAGCAGCAACGCCGGGACTTATCAAGAGACCCAGTACTTC
TRBD1 TRBJ2-4 TRBV5-8 - CASSIGWDRATKNIQYF TGTGCCAGCAGCATTGGTTGGGACAGGGCTACCAAAAACATTCAGTACTTC
TRBD2 TRBJ2-3 TRBV28 - CASRAGGPTDTQYF TGTGCCAGCAGAGCGGGAGGTCCCACGGATACGCAGTATTTT
TRBD1 TRBJ1-2 TRBV6-5 - CASSYLDRGQYGYTF TGTGCCAGCAGCTACCTCGACAGGGGTCAATATGGCTACACCTTC
TRBD2 TRBJ2-7 TRBV27 - CASTLLAGAREQYF TGTGCCAGCACCTTACTAGCGGGAGCTCGCGAGCAGTACTTC
- TRBJ2-1 TRBV7-2 - CASSPFRAGLVHEQFF TGTGCCAGCAGCCCATTCCGGGCCGGACTCGTCCATGAGCAGTTCTTC
- TRBJ2-5 TRBV6-5 - CASSLRDTAGTQYF TGTGCCAGCAGCCTCCGGGACACCGCCGGGACCCAGTACTTC
TRBD2 TRBJ2-4 TRBV4-1 - CASSQGLAGNGGNIQYF TGCGCCAGCAGCCAAGGCCTAGCGGGAAACGGTGGAAACATTCAGTACTTC
TRBD1 TRBJ2-2 TRBV6-1 - CASSLGQGGTGELFF TGTGCCAGCAGTTTGGGACAGGGCGGCACCGGGGAGCTGTTTTTT
TRBD2 TRBJ2-1 TRBV28 - CASSLVGGRALNEQFF TGTGCCAGCAGTTTAGTCGGCGGGAGGGCCCTCAATGAGCAGTTCTTC
- TRBJ2-5 TRBV7-8 - CASSHRVLETQYF TGTGCCAGCAGCCATCGCGTGTTAGAGACCCAGTACTTC
- TRBJ1-4 TRBV19 - CASSKRQTRGEKLFF TGTGCCAGTAGTAAAAGACAAACTCGCGGTGAAAAACTGTTTTTT
TRBD2 TRBJ2-5 TRBV18 few CASSPPGLAGEKAQYF TGTGCCAGCTCGCCTCCGGGACTAGCGGGAGAAAAAGCCCAGTACTTC
- TRBJ2-1 TRBV7-2 - CASRENAYNEQFF TGTGCCAGCCGGGAGAACGCCTACAATGAGCAGTTCTTC
- TRBJ1-5 TRBV2 few CASSETGHSNQPQHF TGTGCCAGCAGTGAAACTGGACACAGCAATCAGCCCCAGCATTTT
- TRBJ1-2 TRBV28 - CASSSRYYGYTF TGTGCCAGCAGTTCCAGGTACTATGGCTACACCTTC
- TRBJ2-5 TRBV5-4 once CASSLAGSRETQYF TGTGCCAGCAGCTTGGCCGGCTCACGGGAGACCCAGTACTTC
TRBD1 TRBJ1-2 TRBV28 - CAITVYRQGGGYTF TGTGCCATCACAGTTTACCGACAGGGGGGTGGCTACACCTTC
- TRBJ2-7 TRBV5-1 few CASTIQDRLSEQYF TGCGCCAGCACCATCCAGGACAGATTGAGTGAGCAGTACTTC
TRBD2 TRBJ2-1 TRBV28 - CASIGTSGRATYNEQFF TGTGCCAGCATTGGGACTAGCGGGAGGGCGACCTACAATGAGCAGTTCTTC
TRBD2 TRBJ2-7 TRBV4-1 - CASSQVLAGVYEQYF TGCGCCAGCAGCCAAGTTCTAGCGGGAGTCTACGAGCAGTACTTC
TRBD1 TRBJ1-2 TRBV6-5 - CASRQGRYGYTF TGTGCCAGCCGACAGGGGCGTTATGGCTACACCTTC
- TRBJ2-1 TRBV30 once CAWRRAADNEQFF TGTGCCTGGAGACGCGCAGCCGACAATGAGCAGTTCTTC
- TRBJ1-1 TRBV11-2 - CASSPTGFGNTEAFF TGTGCCAGCAGCCCAACAGGGTTCGGGAACACTGAAGCTTTCTTT
- TRBJ1-1 TRBV13 - CASSSRDTLSAEAFF TGTGCCAGCAGCTCAAGGGACACCCTGTCAGCTGAAGCTTTCTTT
- TRBJ1-5 TRBV5-4 - CASSLEGRNQPQHF TGTGCCAGCAGCTTGGAAGGGAGAAATCAGCCCCAGCATTTT
- TRBJ2-5 TRBV4-2 - CASSQGDGSQETQYF TGTGCCAGCAGCCAAGGTGATGGCAGCCAAGAGACCCAGTACTTC
- TRBJ2-2 TRBV4-3 - CASSQGGGSSVRELFF TGCGCCAGCAGCCAAGGGGGTGGGAGCTCCGTCAGGGAGCTGTTTTTT
TRBD1 TRBJ1-4 TRBV18 - CASSRGQSNEKLFF TGTGCCAGCTCTAGGGGACAGAGTAATGAAAAACTGTTTTTT
TRBD1 TRBJ2-3 TRBV4-3 - CASSRQGGHTDTQYF TGCGCCAGCAGCCGACAGGGGGGACACACAGATACGCAGTATTTT
- TRBJ1-1 TRBV18 - CASSPPRKGYTEAFF TGTGCCAGCTCACCACCGCGGAAGGGCTACACTGAAGCTTTCTTT
- TRBJ2-3 TRBV7-7 once CASSLRGSTDTQYF TGTGCTAGCAGCTTAAGGGGGAGCACAGATACGCAGTATTTT
- TRBJ1-5 TRBV27 - CASSLWGNGNQPQHF TGTGCCAGCAGTTTGTGGGGGAACGGCAATCAGCCCCAGCATTTT
- TRBJ2-5 TRBV2 - CASSKGVRGPKETQYF TGTGCCAGCAGTAAGGGTGTCCGGGGGCCCAAAGAGACCCAGTACTTC